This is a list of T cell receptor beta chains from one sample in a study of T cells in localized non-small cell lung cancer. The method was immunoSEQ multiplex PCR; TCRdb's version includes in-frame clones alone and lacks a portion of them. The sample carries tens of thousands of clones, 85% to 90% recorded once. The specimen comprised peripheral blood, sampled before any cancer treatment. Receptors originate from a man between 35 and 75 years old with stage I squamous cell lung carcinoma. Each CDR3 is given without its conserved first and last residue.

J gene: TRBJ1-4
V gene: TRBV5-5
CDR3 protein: ASSFTGRLNEKLF

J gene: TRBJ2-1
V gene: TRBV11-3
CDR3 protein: ASSFLLAGNNEQF

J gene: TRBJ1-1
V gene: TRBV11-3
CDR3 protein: ASSGAQTEAF

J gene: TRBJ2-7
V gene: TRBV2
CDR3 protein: ASSEWGGANEQY

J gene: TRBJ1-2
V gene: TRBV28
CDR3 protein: ASSSTGGSDSLYGYT

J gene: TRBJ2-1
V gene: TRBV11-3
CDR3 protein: ASSLRSLGHNEQF

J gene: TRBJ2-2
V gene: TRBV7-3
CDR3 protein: ASSSTGGGRAGELF

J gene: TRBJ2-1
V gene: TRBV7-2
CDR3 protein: ASSFRASNGNEQF

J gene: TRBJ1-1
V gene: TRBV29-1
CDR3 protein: SVEGTLRSLAF

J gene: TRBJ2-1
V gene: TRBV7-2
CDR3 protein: ASSLALVHEQF

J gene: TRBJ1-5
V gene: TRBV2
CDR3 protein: ASSDRQLNQPQH

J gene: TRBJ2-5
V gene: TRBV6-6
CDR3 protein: ASSSGKETQY

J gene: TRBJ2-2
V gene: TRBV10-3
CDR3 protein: AISVTGAQNTGELF

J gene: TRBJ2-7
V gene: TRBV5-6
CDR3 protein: ASSGWGLAGPATD

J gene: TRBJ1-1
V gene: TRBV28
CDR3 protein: ASSSYEAF

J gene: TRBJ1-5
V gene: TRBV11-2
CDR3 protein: ASSPKGFNGEPQH

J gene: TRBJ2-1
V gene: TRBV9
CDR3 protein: ASSPNGLAVEQF

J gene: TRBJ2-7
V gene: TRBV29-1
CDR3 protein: SVEGRLLGTQNYEQY

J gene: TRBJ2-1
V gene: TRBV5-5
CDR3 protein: ASSLPLSYNEQF

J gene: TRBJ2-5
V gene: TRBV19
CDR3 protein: ASSFGTAQETQY

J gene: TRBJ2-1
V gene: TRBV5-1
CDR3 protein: ASSPVGLGRNEQF

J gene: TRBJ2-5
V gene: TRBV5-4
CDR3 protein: ASSLGQETQY

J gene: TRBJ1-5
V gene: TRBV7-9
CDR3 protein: ASSLRSDNQPQH

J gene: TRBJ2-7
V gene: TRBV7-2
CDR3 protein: ASSLGQGVSYEQY

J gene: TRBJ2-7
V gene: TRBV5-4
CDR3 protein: ASPLPANNYEQY

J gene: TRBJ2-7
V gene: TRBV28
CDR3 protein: ASSSGAGGPWYEQY

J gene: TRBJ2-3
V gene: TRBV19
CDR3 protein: ASSSDTQY

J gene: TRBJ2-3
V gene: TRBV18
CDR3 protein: ASSPGFRSTDTQY

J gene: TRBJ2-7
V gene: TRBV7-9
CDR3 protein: ASSSDEWAKYEQY

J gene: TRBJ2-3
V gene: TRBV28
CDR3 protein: ASSVVLSVGGGGTDTQY

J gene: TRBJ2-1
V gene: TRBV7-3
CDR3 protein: ASSFEWVGYNEQF

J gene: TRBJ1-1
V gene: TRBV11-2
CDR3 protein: ASTLDRGTEAF

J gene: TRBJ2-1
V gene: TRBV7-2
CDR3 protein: ASSLVGYNEQF

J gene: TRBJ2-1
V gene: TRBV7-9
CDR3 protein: ASSVSGSEVSEQF

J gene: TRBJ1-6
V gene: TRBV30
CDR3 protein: AWKLGSYNSPLH

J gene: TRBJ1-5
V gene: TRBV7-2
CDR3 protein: ASSRDRQPQH

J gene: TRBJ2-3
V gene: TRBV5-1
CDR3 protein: ASSLGDTTDTQY

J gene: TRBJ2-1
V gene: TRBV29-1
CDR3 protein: SVETSGRVWQF

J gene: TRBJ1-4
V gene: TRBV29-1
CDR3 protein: SVGDVVEGRLF

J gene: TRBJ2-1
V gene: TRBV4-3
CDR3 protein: ASSQGTGRYNEQF

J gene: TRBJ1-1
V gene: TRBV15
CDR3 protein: ATSTPPGHLTEAF

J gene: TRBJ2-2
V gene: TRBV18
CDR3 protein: ASSPSGGDTGELF

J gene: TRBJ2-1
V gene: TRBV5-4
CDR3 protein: ASSLGMTGRDEQF

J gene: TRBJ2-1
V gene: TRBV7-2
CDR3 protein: ASSLPHNEQF

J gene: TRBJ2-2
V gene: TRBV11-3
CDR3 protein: ASSLQGVPGELF

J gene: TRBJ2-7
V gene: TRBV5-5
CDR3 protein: ASSLSRPTIAYEQY

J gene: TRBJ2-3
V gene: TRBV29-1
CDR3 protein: SVERGNVGTDTQY

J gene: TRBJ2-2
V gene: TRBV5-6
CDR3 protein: ASSFPAGVDTGELF

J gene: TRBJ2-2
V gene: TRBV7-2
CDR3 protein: ASSFGRNTGELF